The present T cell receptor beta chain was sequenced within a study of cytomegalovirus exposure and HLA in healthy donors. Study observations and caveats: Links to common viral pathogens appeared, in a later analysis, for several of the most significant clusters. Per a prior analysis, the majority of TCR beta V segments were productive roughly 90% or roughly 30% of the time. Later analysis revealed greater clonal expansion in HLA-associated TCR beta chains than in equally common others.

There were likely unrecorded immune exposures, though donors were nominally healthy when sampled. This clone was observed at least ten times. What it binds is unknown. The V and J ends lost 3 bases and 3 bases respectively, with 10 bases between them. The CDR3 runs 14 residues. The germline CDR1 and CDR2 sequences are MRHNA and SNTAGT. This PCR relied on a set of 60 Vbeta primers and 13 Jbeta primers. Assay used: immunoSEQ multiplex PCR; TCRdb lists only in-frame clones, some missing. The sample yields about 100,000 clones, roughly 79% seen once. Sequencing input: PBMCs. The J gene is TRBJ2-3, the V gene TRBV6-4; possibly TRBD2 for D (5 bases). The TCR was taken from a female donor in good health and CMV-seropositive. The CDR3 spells CASSEGGGTDTQYF. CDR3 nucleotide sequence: TGTGCCAGCAGTGAAGGAGGTGGTACAGATACGCAGTATTTT.